This TCR beta chain was sequenced in a study of technical replicates of blood from a handful of donors. The assay was immunoSEQ multiplex PCR, and TCRdb's table has in-frame clones only and misses some. The sample includes about 82,000 clones, roughly 94% of them seen just once. The sample consisted of T cells isolated from PBMCs. This TCR derives from a human donor in good health.

CDR3: CAWSTTGAGNTIYF. DNA for the CDR3: TGTGCCTGGAGTACCACAGGGGCTGGAAACACCATATATTTT. This chain uses TRBV30 with TRBJ1-3; TRBD1 agrees at 7 bases. This CDR3 has 14 residues. Germline V gene data show CDR1 as GTSNPN and CDR2 as SVGIG (reference sequence). V gave up 2 bases and J gave up 2 bases; unmatched junction bases: 3.